The 32 T cell receptor beta chains in this list originate from one sample, sequenced in a study of shared clonotypes between healthy human individuals. The assay was immunoSEQ multiplex PCR, and TCRdb's table has in-frame clones only and misses some. This sample has under 130,000 clones, with 65% to 75% found just once. The sample taken for sequencing was memory CD8+ T cells sorted from blood. Regarding subset: CD45RO+ cells pooled with CCR7-negative TemRA cells. Receptors originate from a woman younger than 45 in good health.

The J gene is TRBJ2-5, the V gene TRBV25-1; D not certain. There are 12 residues in the CDR3. Germline V lookup: CDR1 MGHDK, CDR2 SYGVNS. Trimming stripped 3 bases from V and 5 bases from J, with 7 bases between. The CDR3 DNA is TGTGCCAGCAGTGACGGAGCTGAGACCCAGTACTTC. Protein: CASSDGAETQYF.

The chain carries TRBV30 and TRBJ2-2, with D perhaps matching TRBD2 (6 bases). Between the trimmed V and J ends, which lost 7 bases and 8 bases, there was a span of 17 bases. Germline V gene lookup returns CDR1 GTSNPN and CDR2 SVGIG (reference sequence). The CDR3 loop spans 13 amino acids. Written as DNA, the CDR3 is TGTGCCTTAGACGGGGGAAAGACTGGGGAGCTGTTTTTT. This codes for CALDGGKTGELFF.

The chain has TRBV19 and TRBJ1-1; TRBD1 matches at 7 bases. Germline CDR1 is LNHDA and CDR2 is SQIVND (reference sequence). The V segment lost 6 bases and the J segment 1 base; nucleotides outside the gene matches: 8. The CDR3 consists of 15 residues. CDR3 sequence reads: CASRVSGGPNTEAFF. For the CDR3, the DNA is TGTGCCAGTAGAGTGTCAGGGGGTCCGAACACTGAAGCTTTCTTT.

The J gene is TRBJ2-5, the V gene TRBV9, with TRBD2 matching 11 bases. Per germline, CDR1 SGDLS and CDR2 YYNGEE. The CDR3 is 17 residues long. V shed 3 bases and J 1 base; nucleotides not matched to a gene: 8. The CDR3 bases are TGTGCCAGCAGCGACGGGACTAGCGGCAGCGTCCAAGAGACCCAGTACTTC. Translating it yields CASSDGTSGSVQETQYF.

This clone was counted a few times. Possible read error: a much larger clone is one base away. At the DNA level, this CDR3 is encoded by other sequences in the same sample as well. The chain has TRBV9 and TRBJ1-1; D unresolved. The germline V gene has CDR1 SGDLS and CDR2 YYNGEE. This CDR3 is built from 13 residues. The V end lost 0 bases, the J end lost 5 bases, and 8 bases lay between the germline ends. CDR3 sequence: CASSVAWGTEAFF. As DNA, the CDR3 is TGTGCCAGCAGCGTAGCGTGGGGTACTGAAGCTTTCTTT.

This sequence joins TRBV5-1 and TRBJ1-2, with TRBD1 matching 7 bases. V shed 0 bases and J 8 bases; nucleotides not matched to a gene: 7. Per the germline V gene, CDR1 is SGHRS and CDR2 is YFSETQ. CDR3 size: 14 residues. CDR3 DNA sequence: TGCGCCAGCAGCTTGGCACAGGGGAAGCGCGGCTACACCTTC. Its translation: CASSLAQGKRGYTF. The full variable domain, its missing parts supplied by reference TRBV5-1 and TRBJ1-2, is KAGVTQTPRYLIKTRGQQVTLSCSPISGHRSVSWYQQTPGQGLQFLFEYFSETQRNKGNFPGRFSGRQFSNSRSEMNVSTLELGDSALYLCASSLAQGKRGYTFGSGTRLTVV.

At least ten counts were recorded for this clone. This chain links TRBV6-6 with TRBJ2-3, with D tentatively TRBD2 (5 bases). The CDR3 totals 13 residues. The V and J ends lost 4 bases and 2 bases respectively, with 7 bases between them. CDR1 and CDR2 from the germline V gene are MNHNY and SVGAGI (reference sequence). CDR3 amino acids: CASSWTATDTQYF. The CDR3 DNA follows: TGTGCCAGCAGTTGGACTGCCACAGATACGCAGTATTTT.

The chain has TRBV28 and TRBJ2-4; 9 nucleotides line up with TRBD1. The CDR3 is 13 amino acids. V shed 8 bases and J 6 bases; nucleotides not matched to a gene: 5. Looked up from germline, CDR1 is MDHEN and CDR2 is SYDVKM. The CDR3 DNA reads TGTGCCAGCGGGGACAGGGTCGGAAACATTCAGTACTTC. Its protein product is CASGDRVGNIQYF.

This chain links TRBV10-3 with TRBJ2-3; D gene ambiguous. This CDR3 region has 11 residues. Trimming left V 8 bases short and J 3 bases short, with 6 bases between. The germline V gene encodes CDR1 ENHRY and CDR2 SYGVKD. CDR3 DNA: TGTGCCATCGGAGTTACAGATACGCAGTATTTT. Encoded protein: CAIGVTDTQYF.

V is TRBV6-4 and J is TRBJ2-1; TRBD2 matches 7 bases. Germline lookup yields CDR1 MRHNA and CDR2 SNTAGT. The CDR3 spans 15 residues. Trimming took 6 bases from V and 4 from J; bases not matched to a gene: 9. CDR3 protein: CASRIAGGDYNEQFF. In DNA form, the CDR3 reads TGTGCCAGCAGAATAGCGGGCGGCGATTACAATGAGCAGTTCTTC.

This chain uses TRBV21-1 with TRBJ2-5. TRBV21-1 is shown as a pseudogene. The CDR3 is made up of 14 amino acids. The CDR3 DNA reads TGTGCCAGCAGTCCCAGGGCGTGGGGGGAGACCCAGTACTTC. Translating gives CASSPRAWGETQYF.

This clone was observed a handful of times. The same CDR3 is also encoded by other DNA sequences in this sample. The V call is TRBV5-6, the J call TRBJ1-5, with D hard to call. CDR1 SGHDT and CDR2 YYEEEE come from the germline V gene. This CDR3 comprises 14 residues. The V gene lost 1 base and the J gene lost 0 bases, with 5 bases spanning the gap. The DNA for the CDR3 is TGTGCCAGCAGCTTGCGATATAGCAATCAGCCCCAGCATTTT. Residues: CASSLRYSNQPQHF.

The sample holds a few counts of this clone. The chain carries TRBV19 and TRBJ2-3, with D perhaps matching TRBD2 (6 bases). The length of the CDR3 is 15 residues. Trimming removed 9 bases from V and 2 bases from J, with 18 bases in between. The germline CDR1 and CDR2 sequences are LNHDA and SQIVND (reference sequence). CDR3 bases: TGTGCCAGCTCCTCGTTCAGCGGGTTCACAGATACGCAGTATTTT. Its translation is CASSSFSGFTDTQYF.

The CDR3 DNA follows: TGCGCCAGCAGTGTGAGTGTTCTAGCGGGAGGAGATACGCAGTATTTT. This translates into CASSVSVLAGGDTQYF. The chain carries TRBV10-1 and TRBJ2-3, with TRBD2 identical over 11 bases. In germline, CDR1 is WNHNN, CDR2 SYGVQD (reference sequence). The CDR3 is 16 amino acids. The V gene end was trimmed by 4 bases and the J gene end by 5 bases; junction bases not matched to a gene: 8.

The chain carries TRBV30 and TRBJ2-5, with TRBD2 identical over 10 bases. The J call may not be correct, given that the DNA end is closer to TRBJ2-7. This CDR3 contains 13 residues. Germline V lookup: CDR1 GTSNPN, CDR2 SVGIG (reference sequence). The CDR3 loop is CAWFSGRIYEQYF. The CDR3 DNA reads TGTGCCTGGTTTAGCGGGAGGATCTACGAGCAGTACTTC.

V usage is TRBV10-3 and J usage is TRBJ2-1; weak D call: TRBD2 (6 bases). Trimming took 8 bases from V and 3 from J, leaving 17 bases between them. This CDR3 has 15 amino acids. Per the germline V gene, CDR1 is ENHRY and CDR2 is SYGVKD. The DNA for the CDR3 is TGTGCCATCCGGCCGACGGGGGAGCGCTACAATGAGCAGTTCTTC. This codes for CAIRPTGERYNEQFF.

This chain links TRBV4-1 with TRBJ2-2; D call uncertain. Trimming took 0 bases from V and 4 from J, leaving 12 bases between them. The CDR3 loop spans 16 amino acids. Germline CDR1 MGHRA, CDR2 YSYEKL. CDR3 nucleotide sequence: TGCGCCAGCAGCCAAGAATCCCCAGGAATCACCGGGGAGCTGTTTTTT. Protein sequence: CASSQESPGITGELFF.

The chain links TRBV5-4 to TRBJ1-1; the D is unclear. Germline loops: CDR1 SGHNT, CDR2 YYREEE (reference sequence). The V end was cut by 4 bases, the J end by 3 bases, with 28 bases between. The CDR3 spans 19 residues. CDR3 protein: CASSENAGRFVTVYTEAFF. The CDR3 nucleotides are TGTGCCAGCAGCGAAAACGCTGGACGTTTTGTTACGGTATACACTGAAGCTTTCTTT.

This chain uses TRBV5-1 with TRBJ2-6; D might be TRBD1 (6 bases). V lost 3 bases and J 2 bases, leaving 18 bases between the germline ends. The CDR3 spans 18 residues. Germline V CDR1 and CDR2: SGHRS, YFSETQ. The DNA for the CDR3 is TGCGCCAGCAGCTACCGACAGGTTGGAGACCCTGGGGCCAACGTCCTGACTTTC. Encoded protein: CASSYRQVGDPGANVLTF. The variable domain in full, with the rest retrieved from reference TRBV5-1 and TRBJ2-6, is KAGVTQTPRYLIKTRGQQVTLSCSPISGHRSVSWYQQTPGQGLQFLFEYFSETQRNKGNFPGRFSGRQFSNSRSEMNVSTLELGDSALYLCASSYRQVGDPGANVLTFGAGSRLTVL.

The chain has TRBV15 and TRBJ2-7, with unresolved D. V lost 0 bases, J lost 6 bases, and 15 bases lay in between. Germline CDR1 and CDR2: LNHNV and YYDKDF (reference sequence). This CDR3 region has 15 residues. The DNA for the CDR3 is TGTGCCACCAGCAGAGATCTAGGAACTACGAGCGAGCAGTACTTC. Encoded protein: CATSRDLGTTSEQYF.

The chain recombines TRBV7-8 with TRBJ2-3; a weak D match, TRBD1 (5 bases). V was shortened by 0 bases and J by 0 bases, with 10 bases between the two germline ends. Per germline, CDR1 SGHVS and CDR2 FQNEAQ. The CDR3 covers 16 residues. The DNA of the CDR3 is TGTGCCAGCAGCTTAGCGTACAGGAGTAGCACAGATACGCAGTATTTT. This translates into CASSLAYRSSTDTQYF.

This clone was counted ten times or more. This sequence joins TRBV10-1 and TRBJ1-5; possibly TRBD1 for D (6 bases). Per germline, CDR1 WNHNN and CDR2 SYGVQD (reference sequence). The length of the CDR3 is 12 residues. V lost 3 bases, J lost 16 bases, and 16 bases lay in between. CDR3 bases: TGCGCCAGCAGTGAAGAGGGGGGACCGCTCCATTTT. Encoded protein: CASSEEGGPLHF.

Comment on this clone: This sample also contains other DNA sequences that code for the same CDR3. The J gene is TRBJ2-7, the V gene TRBV27, with 7 positions matching TRBD1. Germline CDR1 is MNHEY and CDR2 is SMNVEV (reference sequence). CDR3 length equals 14 residues. V lost 6 bases to trimming and J lost 3 bases; unmatched junction nucleotides: 8. CDR3 DNA: TGTGCCAGCAGCCCGCGGACAGGAGGCTACGAGCAGTACTTC. It encodes CASSPRTGGYEQYF.

This rearrangement joins TRBV6-5 to TRBJ2-2; no reliable D call. The germline V gene encodes CDR1 MNHEY and CDR2 SVGAGI. Trimming shortened V by 11 bases and J by 0 bases, and 7 bases separated the two germline ends. The CDR3 is 12 residues long. CDR3 amino acids: CAVVTNTGELFF. CDR3 bases: TGTGCCGTGGTGACGAACACCGGGGAGCTGTTTTTT.

This rearrangement joins TRBV27 to TRBJ2-1; no clear D. V was pared by 8 bases and J by 6 bases, with 14 bases between. CDR1 and CDR2 from the germline V gene are MNHEY and SMNVEV (reference sequence). The CDR3 covers 13 residues. This chain's CDR3 is CASAGMAPNEQFF. CDR3 DNA sequence: TGTGCCAGCGCCGGTATGGCCCCCAATGAGCAGTTCTTC.

This chain uses TRBV2 with TRBJ2-2; no definite D call. CDR1 and CDR2 (germline): SNHLY, FYNNEI. The CDR3 contains 13 residues. V was cut by 4 bases and J by 4 bases, with 7 bases left in between. Here the CDR3 reads CASSGKVTGELFF. CDR3 in DNA: TGTGCCAGCAGTGGAAAGGTCACCGGGGAGCTGTTTTTT.

The gene calls are TRBV30 and TRBJ2-7; a weak D match, TRBD2 (6 bases). There are 15 residues in the CDR3. V lost 0 bases and J 6 bases, leaving 18 bases between the germline ends. The germline CDR1 and CDR2 sequences are GTSNPN and SVGIG (reference sequence). The CDR3 DNA reads as TGTGCCTGGAGTGTACAATCGGGGGTAAAGGGCGAGCAGTACTTC. Translating it yields CAWSVQSGVKGEQYF.

This clone appeared once. The same CDR3 is also encoded by other DNA sequences in this sample. This chain joins TRBV28 and TRBJ1-3; D unclear. Trimming shortened V by 3 bases and J by 4 bases, and 7 bases separated the two germline ends. This CDR3 comprises 13 residues. Germline values: CDR1 MDHEN, CDR2 SYDVKM. CDR3 amino acids: CASSLFTGNTIYF. The CDR3 DNA sequence: TGTGCCAGCAGTTTGTTCACCGGAAACACCATATATTTT.

This clone was observed many times. This chain uses TRBV25-1 with TRBJ2-2; 10 nucleotides line up with TRBD1. Germline V lookup: CDR1 MGHDK, CDR2 SYGVNS. The CDR3 is made up of 15 amino acids. V lost 2 bases, J lost 3 bases, and 0 bases stayed unmatched. The CDR3: CASSEGQGDTGELFF. In DNA, the CDR3 is TGTGCCAGCAGTGAAGGACAGGGGGACACCGGGGAGCTGTTTTTT.

In its sample, this clone was seen a few times. V is TRBV28 and J is TRBJ1-2; D call uncertain. Germline-derived CDR1 and CDR2 are MDHEN and SYDVKM. The CDR3 loop spans 13 amino acids. V lost 1 base and J 7 bases, leaving 10 bases between the germline ends. CDR3 DNA: TGTGCCAGCAGTTTATCGTTAGGAGGTGGCTACACCTTC. It yields the protein CASSLSLGGGYTF.

This clone has at least ten counts. The rearrangement joins TRBV9 to TRBJ2-7; TRBD2 aligns across 10 bases. The V gene end was trimmed by 1 base and the J gene end by 5 bases; junction bases not matched to a gene: 6. Germline loops: CDR1 SGDLS, CDR2 YYNGEE. The CDR3 has 15 amino acids. The CDR3 sequence is CASSVLAGASHEQYF. The CDR3 coding sequence is TGTGCCAGCAGCGTACTAGCGGGAGCTTCCCACGAGCAGTACTTC.

The V call is TRBV27, the J call TRBJ2-5, with no clear D. The V end lost 1 base, the J end lost 8 bases, and 11 bases lay between the germline ends. There are 13 residues in the CDR3. Germline V gene data show CDR1 as MNHEY and CDR2 as SMNVEV (reference sequence). DNA for the CDR3: TGTGCCAGCAGTTTATGGGAAGACGGCACCCAGTACTTC. Its translation is CASSLWEDGTQYF.